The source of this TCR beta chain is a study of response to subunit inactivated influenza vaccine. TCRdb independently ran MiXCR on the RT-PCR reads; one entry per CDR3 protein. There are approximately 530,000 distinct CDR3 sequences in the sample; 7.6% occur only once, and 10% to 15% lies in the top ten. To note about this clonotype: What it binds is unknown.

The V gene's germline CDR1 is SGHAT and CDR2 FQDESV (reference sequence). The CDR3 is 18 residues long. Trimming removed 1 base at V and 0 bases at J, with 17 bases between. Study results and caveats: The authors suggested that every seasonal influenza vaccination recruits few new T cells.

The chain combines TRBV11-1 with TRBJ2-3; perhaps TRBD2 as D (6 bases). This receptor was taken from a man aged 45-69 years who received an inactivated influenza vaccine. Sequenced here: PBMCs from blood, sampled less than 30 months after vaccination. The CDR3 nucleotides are TGTGCCAGCAGCTTAGTTCGATCTGGCCGGGGGAGCACAGATACGCAGTATTTT. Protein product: CASSLVRSGRGSTDTQYF.